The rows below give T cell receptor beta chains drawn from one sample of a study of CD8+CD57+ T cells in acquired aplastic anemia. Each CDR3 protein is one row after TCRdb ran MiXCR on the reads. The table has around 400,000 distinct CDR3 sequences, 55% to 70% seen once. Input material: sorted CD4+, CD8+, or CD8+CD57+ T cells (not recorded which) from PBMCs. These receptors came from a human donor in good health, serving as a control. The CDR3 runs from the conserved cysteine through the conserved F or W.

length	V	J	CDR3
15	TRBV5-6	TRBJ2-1	CASRYYRPGHNEQFF
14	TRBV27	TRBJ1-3	CASSKGLAGNTIYF
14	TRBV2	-	CASREGGTVYGYTF
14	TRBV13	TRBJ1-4	CASSIRDVGEKLFF
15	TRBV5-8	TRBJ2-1	CASTGGPVYYNEQFF
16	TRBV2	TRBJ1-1	CASSAAGTIMNTEAFF
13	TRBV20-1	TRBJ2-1	CSANKAQETEQFF
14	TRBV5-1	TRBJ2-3	CASSLGDPTDTQYF
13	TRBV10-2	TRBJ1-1	CASTIVESTEAFF
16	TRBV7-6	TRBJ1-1	CASSIGRTDTQNFAFF
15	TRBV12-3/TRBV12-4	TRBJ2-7	CASRLTGAGLHEQYF
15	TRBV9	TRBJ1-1	CASSQAPTQGTEAFF
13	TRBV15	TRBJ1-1	CATSWGTGGEAFF
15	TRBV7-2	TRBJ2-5	CASSLPLAARETQYF
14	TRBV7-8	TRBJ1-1	CASSFLQGNTEAFF
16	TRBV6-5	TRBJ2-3	CASSYSRRGGTDTQYF
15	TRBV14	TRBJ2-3	CASSVGTSVVDTQYF
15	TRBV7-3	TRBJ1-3	CASSFSADSGNTIYF
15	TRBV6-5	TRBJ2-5	CASSRAFSGGETQYF
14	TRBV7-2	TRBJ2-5	CASRTTGGSETQYF
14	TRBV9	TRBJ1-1	CASSVNPGTLTGVF
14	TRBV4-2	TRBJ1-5	CASDVGQGNQPQHF
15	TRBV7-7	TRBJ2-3	CASSLGGGYTDTQYF
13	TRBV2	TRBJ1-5	CASRGQSNQPQHF
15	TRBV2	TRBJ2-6	CASSLGRGVANVQTF
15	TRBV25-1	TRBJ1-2	CASSQDCSRGSGYTF
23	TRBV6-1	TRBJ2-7	CDSSIYLCSVEDARGEGRYEQYF
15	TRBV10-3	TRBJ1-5	CAISGAGAKNQPQHF
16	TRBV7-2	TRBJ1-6	CASSFNRVGTESPLHF
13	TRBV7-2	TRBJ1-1	CASSFDSGNEAFF
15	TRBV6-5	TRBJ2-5	CASSAHFGDTETQYF
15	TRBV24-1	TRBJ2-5	CATSDLKDSWETQYF
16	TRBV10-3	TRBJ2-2	CAISVGRGLGGGELFF
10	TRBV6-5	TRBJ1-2	CSSPNDGYTF
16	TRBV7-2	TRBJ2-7	CASSLDSGGNSYEQYF
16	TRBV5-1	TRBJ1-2	CASTQPGLDAGPGYTF
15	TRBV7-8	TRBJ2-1	CATSRTGTEGNEQFF
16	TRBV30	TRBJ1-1	CAWSNVGQGVGTEALF
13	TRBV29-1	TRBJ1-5	CSVKTGYNQPQHF
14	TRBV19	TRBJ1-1	CASSLTGSDTEAFF
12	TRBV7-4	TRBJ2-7	CASSLSCYELYF
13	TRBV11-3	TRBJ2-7	CASTLGGSDEQYF
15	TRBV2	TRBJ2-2	CASGARGGTAGELFF
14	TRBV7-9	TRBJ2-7	CASSANWRPPDTQF
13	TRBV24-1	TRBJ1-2	CATSSDSNYGYTF
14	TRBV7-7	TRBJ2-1	CASSGGAYNEQFFF
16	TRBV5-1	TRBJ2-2	CASSSGLTGVTGELFF
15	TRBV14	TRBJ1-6	CASSQRIQGLSPPRF
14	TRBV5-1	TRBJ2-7	CASSVSRLVYEQYF
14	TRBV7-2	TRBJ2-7	CASRGGGGPYEQYF
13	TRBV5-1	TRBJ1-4	CASRGDTDEKLFF
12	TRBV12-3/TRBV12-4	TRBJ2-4	CASSSNRDHQYF
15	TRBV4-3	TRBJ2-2	CASSQRDTHTGELFF
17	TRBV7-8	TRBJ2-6	CASSVNGTALRAGVLTF
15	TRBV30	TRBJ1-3	CAWKSGDRGLNTIYF
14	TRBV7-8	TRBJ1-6	CASSHETRYSPLHF
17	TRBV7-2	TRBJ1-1	CASRIRASGTGGTEAFF
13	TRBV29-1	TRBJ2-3	CSVETSGTDTQYF
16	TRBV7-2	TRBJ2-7	CASRLGELNYGYTQYF